The text below deals with one T cell receptor (beta chain). The specificity of this receptor is unknown. Per-base quality was not reported, and no clone a single base away is much larger than it. These data are taken from a study of control samples from healthy donors and cancer patients (dated by TCRdb to between 2020 and 2021). Library prep was done by the immunoSEQ multiplex PCR assay. TCRdb stores this immuneACCESS table with in-frame sequences only. Part of the clones is absent; in the studies checked, under half of the shortfall reflects unresolved V genes, and no reason is known for the rest. A total of tens of thousands of clones appear in this sample, approximately 89% of them only once. Roughly 6% of the sample rests with the top ten. Looking up the germline V gene yields CDR1 SNHLY and CDR2 FYNNEI. Trimming leaves V shorter by 10 bases and J shorter by 8 bases, with the junction holding 4 bases beyond the gene matches. The CDR3 sequence holds 10 residues, the cysteine and phenylalanine included. Only CDR3 DNA is held: 30 bases, read in frame from base 1.

This sequence uses TRBV2 and TRBJ1-1, with 7 bases in between that match TRBD1. This sequence originates from a man in his sixties with colorectal cancer. The sample consisted of PBMCs. The CDR3 loop reads CAITQGEAFF. The DNA sequence is TGTGCCATTACACAGGGGGAAGCTTTCTTT.